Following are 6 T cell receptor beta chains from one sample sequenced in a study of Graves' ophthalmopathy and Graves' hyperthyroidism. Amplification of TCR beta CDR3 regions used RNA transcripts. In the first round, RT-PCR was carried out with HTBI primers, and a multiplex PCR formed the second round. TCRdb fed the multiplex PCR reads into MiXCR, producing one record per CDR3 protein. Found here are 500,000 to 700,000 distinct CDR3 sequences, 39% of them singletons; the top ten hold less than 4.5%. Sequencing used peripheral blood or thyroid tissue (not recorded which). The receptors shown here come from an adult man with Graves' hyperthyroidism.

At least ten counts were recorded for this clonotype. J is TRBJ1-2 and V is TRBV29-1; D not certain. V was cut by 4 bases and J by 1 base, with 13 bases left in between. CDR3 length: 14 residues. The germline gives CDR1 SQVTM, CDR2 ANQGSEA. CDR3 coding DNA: TGCAGCGTTGCAGGTCAGGACCTTAACTATGGCTACACCTTC. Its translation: CSVAGQDLNYGYTF.

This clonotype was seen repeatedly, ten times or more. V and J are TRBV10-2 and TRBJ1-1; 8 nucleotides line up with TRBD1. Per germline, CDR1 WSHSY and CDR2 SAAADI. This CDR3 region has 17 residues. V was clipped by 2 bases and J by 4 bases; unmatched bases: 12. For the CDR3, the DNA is TGCGCCAGCAGTGAGCCCTATCGGACAGGGATCGGCACTGAAGCTTTCTTT. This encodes CASSEPYRTGIGTEAFF.

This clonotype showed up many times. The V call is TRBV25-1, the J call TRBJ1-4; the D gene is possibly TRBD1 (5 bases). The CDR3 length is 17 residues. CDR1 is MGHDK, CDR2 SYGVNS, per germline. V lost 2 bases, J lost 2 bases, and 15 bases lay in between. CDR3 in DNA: TGTGCCAGCAGTGAAGGTTGGGGCTCCACGACTAATGAAAAACTGTTTTTT. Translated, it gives CASSEGWGSTTNEKLFF.

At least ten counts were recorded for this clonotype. The CDR3 coding sequence is TGTGCCAGCAGCTCGGAGGACAGGGGGCGGAGAGGCTACACCTTC. As protein: CASSSEDRGRRGYTF. The chain joins TRBV7-9 to TRBJ1-2; 11 nucleotides match TRBD1. Germline CDR1 reads SEHNR; CDR2 reads FQNEAQ (reference sequence). With V trimmed by 4 bases and J by 8 bases, 9 bases remained unmatched. The CDR3 totals 15 residues. Full variable domain (rest looked up from reference TRBV7-9 and TRBJ1-2): DTGVSQNPRHKITKRGQNVTFRCDPISEHNRLYWYRQTLGQGPEFLTYFQNEAQLEKSRLLSDRFSAERPKGSFSTLEIQRTEQGDSAMYLCASSSEDRGRRGYTFGSGTRLTVV.

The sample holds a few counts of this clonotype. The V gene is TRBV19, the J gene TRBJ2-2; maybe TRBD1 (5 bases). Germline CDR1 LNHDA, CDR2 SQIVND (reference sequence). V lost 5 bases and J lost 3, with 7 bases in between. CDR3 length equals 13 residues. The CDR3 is CASSDRDTGELFF. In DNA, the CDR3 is TGTGCCAGTAGTGACAGAGACACCGGGGAGCTGTTTTTT.

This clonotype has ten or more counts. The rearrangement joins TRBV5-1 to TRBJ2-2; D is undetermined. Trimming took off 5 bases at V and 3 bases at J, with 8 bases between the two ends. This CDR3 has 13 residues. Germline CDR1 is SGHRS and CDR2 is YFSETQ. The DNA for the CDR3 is TGCGCCAGCAGTTCCGACTACACCGGGGAGCTGTTTTTT. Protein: CASSSDYTGELFF.